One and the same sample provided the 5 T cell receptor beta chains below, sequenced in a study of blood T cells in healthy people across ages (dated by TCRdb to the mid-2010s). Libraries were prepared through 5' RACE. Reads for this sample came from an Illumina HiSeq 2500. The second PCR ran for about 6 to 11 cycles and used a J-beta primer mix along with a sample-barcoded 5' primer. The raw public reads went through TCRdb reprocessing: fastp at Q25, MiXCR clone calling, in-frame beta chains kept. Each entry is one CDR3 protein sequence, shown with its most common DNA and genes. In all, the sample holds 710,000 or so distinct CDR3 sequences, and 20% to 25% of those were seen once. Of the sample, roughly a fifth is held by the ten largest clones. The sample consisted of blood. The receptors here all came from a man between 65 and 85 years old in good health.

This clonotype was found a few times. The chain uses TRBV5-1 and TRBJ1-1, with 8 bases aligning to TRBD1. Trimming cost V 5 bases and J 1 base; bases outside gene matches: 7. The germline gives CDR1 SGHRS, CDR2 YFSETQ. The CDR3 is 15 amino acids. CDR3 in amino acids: CASRGDRSSNTEAFF. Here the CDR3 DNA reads TGCGCCAGCAGAGGGGACAGGTCCTCGAACACTGAAGCTTTCTTT. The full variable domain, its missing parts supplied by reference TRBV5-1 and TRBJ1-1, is KAGVTQTPRYLIKTRGQQVTLSCSPISGHRSVSWYQQTPGQGLQFLFEYFSETQRNKGNFPGRFSGRQFSNSRSEMNVSTLELGDSALYLCASRGDRSSNTEAFFGQGTRLTVV.

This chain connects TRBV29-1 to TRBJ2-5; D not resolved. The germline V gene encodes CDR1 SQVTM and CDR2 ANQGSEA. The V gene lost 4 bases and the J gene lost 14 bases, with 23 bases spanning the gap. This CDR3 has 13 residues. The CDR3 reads CSVVDPSSYEHYF. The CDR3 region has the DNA TGCAGCGTTGTAGATCCCAGCTCCTACGAGCATTACTTC. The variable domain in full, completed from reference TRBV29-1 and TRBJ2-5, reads SAVISQKPSRDICQRGTSLTIQCQVDSQVTMMFWYRQQPGQSLTLIATANQGSEATYESGFVIDKFPISRPNLTFSTLTVSNMSPEDSSIYLCSVVDPSSYEHYFGPGTRLLVL.

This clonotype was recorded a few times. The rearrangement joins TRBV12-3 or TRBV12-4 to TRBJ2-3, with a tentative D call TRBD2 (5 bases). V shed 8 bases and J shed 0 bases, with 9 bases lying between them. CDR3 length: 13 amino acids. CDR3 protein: CASERRSTDTQYF. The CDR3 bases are TGTGCCAGCGAGCGGCGTAGCACAGATACGCAGTATTTT.

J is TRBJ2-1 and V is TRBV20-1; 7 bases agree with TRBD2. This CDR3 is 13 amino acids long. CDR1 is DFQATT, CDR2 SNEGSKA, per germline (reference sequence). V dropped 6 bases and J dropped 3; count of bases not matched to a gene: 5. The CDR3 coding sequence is TGCAGTGCCCGGGACTACTACTACAATGAGCAGTTCTTC. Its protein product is CSARDYYYNEQFF.

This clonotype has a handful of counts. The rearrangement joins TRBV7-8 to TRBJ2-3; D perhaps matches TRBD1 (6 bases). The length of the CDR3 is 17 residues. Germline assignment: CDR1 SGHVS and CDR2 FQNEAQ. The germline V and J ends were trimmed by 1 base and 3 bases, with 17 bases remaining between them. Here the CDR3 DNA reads TGTGCCAGCAGCTTAGAGGGGGAATTGTATATGACAGATACGCAGTATTTT. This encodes CASSLEGELYMTDTQYF.